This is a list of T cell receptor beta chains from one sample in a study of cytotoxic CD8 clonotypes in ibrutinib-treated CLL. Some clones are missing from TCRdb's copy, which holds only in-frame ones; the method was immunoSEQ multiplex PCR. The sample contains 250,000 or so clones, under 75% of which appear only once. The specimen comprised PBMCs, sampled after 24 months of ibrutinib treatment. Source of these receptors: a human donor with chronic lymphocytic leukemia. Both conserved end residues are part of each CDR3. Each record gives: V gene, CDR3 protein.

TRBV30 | CAWSGVQAGQPQHF
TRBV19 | CATRGFPSGNTIYF
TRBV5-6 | CASSLGGPPDTQYF
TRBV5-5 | CASSLVGGMQEKLFF
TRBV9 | CASSVREGPVSTQYF
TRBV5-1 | CASSLELRSSYEQYF
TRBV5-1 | CASSSRLDTEAFF
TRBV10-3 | CAISECLDHLVCEQYF
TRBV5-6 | CASSLDYEQYF
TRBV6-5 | CASSRHRVEPVF
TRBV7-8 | CASSSLAGDSDTQYF
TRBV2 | CASTQTGAGNTIYF